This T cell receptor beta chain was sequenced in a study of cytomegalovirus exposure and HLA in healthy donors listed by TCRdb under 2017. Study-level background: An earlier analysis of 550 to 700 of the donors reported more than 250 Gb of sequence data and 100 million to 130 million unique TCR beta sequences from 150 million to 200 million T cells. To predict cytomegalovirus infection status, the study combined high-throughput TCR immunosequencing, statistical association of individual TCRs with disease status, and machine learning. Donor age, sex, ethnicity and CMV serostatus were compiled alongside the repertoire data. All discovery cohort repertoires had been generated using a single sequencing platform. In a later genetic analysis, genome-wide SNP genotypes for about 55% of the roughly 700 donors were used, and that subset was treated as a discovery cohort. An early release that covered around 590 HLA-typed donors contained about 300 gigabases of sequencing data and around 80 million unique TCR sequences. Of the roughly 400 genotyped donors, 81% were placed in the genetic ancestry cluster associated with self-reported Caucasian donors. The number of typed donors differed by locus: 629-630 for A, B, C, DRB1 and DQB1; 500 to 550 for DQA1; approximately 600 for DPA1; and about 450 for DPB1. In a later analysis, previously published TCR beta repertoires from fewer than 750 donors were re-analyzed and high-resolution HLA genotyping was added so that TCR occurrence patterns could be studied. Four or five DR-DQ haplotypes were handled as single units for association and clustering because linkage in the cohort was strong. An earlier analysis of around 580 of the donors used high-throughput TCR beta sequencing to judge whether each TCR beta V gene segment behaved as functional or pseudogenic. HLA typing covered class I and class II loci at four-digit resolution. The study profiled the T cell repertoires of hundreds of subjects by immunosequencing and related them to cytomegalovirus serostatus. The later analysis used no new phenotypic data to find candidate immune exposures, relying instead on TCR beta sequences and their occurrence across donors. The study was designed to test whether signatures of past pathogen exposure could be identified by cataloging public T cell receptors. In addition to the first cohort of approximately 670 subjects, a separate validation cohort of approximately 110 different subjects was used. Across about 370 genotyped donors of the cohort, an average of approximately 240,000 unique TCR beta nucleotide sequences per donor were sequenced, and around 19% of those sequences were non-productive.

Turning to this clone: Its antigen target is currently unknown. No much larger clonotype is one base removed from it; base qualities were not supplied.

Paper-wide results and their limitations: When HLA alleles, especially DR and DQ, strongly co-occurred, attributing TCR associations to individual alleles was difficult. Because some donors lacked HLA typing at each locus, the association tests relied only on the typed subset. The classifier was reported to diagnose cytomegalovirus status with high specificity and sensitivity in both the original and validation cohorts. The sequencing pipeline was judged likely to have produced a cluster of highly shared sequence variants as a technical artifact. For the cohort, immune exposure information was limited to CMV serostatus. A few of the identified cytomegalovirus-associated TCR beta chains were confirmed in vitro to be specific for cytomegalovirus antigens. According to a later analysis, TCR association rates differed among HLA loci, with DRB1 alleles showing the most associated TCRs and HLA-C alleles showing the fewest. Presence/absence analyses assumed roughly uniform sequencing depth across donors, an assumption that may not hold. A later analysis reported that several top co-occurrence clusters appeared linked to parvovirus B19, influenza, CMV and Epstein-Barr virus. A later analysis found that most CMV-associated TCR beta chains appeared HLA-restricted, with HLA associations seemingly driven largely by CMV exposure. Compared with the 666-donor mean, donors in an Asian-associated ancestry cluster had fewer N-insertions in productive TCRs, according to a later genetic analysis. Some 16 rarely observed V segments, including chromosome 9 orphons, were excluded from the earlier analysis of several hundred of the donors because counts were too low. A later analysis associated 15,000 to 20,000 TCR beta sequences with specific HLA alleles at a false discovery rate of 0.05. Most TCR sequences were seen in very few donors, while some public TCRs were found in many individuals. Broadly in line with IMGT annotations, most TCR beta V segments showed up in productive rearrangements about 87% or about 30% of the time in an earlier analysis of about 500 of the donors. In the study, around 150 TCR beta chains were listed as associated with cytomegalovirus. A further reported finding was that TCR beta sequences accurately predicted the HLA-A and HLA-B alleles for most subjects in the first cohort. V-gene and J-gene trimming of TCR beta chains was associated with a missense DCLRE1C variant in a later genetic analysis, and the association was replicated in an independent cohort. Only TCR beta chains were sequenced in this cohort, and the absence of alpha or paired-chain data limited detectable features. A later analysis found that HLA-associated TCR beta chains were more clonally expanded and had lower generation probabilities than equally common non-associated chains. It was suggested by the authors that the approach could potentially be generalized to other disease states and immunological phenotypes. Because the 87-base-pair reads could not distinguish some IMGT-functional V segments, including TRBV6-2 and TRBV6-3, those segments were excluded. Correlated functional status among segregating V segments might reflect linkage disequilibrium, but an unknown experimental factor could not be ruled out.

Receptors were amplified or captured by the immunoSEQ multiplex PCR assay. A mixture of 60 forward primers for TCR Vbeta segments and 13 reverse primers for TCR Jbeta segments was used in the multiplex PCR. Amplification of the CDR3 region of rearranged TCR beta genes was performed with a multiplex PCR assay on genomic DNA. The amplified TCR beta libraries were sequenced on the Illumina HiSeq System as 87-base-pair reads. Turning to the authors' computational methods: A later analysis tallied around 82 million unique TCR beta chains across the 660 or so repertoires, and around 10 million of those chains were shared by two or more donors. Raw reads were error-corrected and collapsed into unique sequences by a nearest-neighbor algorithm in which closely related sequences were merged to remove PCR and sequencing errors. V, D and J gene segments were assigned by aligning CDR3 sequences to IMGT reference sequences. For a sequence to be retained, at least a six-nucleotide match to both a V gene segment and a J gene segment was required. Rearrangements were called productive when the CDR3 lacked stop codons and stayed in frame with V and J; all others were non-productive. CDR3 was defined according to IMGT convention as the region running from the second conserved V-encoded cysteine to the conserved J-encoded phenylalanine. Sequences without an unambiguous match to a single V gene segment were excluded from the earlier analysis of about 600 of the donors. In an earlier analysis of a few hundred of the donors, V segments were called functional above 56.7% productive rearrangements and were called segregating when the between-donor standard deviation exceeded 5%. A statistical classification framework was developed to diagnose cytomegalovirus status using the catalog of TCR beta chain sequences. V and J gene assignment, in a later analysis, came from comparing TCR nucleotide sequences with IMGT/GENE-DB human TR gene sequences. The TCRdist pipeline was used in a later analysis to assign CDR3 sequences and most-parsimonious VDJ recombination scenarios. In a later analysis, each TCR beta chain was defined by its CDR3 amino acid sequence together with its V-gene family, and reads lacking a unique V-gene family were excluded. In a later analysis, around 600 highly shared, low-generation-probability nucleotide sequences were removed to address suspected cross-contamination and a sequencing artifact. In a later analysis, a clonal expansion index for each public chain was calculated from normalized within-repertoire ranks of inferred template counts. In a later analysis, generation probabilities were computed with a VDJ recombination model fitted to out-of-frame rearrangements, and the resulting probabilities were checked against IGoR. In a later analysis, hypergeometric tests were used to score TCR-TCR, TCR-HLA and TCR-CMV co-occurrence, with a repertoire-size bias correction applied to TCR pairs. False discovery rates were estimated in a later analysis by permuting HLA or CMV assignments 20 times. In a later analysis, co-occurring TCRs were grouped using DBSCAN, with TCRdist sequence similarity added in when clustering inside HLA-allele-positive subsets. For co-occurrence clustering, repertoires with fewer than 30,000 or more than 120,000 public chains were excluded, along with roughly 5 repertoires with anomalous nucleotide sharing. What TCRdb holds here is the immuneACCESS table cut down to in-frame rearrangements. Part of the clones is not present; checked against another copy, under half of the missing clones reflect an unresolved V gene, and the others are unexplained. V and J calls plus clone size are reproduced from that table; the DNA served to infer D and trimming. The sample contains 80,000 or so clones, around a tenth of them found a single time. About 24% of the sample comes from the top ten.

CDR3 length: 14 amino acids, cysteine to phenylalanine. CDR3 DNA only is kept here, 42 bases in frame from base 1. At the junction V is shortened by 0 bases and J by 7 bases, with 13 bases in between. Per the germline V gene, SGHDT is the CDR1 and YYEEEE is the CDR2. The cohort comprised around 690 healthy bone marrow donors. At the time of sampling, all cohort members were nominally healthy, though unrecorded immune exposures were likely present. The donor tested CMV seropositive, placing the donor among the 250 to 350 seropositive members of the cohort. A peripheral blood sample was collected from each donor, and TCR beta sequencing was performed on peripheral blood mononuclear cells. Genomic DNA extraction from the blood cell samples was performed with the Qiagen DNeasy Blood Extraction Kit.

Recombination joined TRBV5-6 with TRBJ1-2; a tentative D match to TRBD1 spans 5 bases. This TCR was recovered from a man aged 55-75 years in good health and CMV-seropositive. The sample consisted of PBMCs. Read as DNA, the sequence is TGTGCCAGCAGCTTGGCCACAGGCTTCGGTGGCTACACCTTC. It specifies CASSLATGFGGYTF.